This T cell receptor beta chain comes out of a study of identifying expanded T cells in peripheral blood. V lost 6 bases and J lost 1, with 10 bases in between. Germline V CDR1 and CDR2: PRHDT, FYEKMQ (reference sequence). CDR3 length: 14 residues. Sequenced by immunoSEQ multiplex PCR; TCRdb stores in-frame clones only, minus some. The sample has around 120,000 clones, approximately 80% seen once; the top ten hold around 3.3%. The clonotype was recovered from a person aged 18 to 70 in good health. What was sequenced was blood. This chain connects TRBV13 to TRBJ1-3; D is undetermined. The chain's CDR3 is CASSEQRSGNTIYF. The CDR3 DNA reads TGTGCCAGCAGTGAACAGCGTTCTGGAAACACCATATATTTT.